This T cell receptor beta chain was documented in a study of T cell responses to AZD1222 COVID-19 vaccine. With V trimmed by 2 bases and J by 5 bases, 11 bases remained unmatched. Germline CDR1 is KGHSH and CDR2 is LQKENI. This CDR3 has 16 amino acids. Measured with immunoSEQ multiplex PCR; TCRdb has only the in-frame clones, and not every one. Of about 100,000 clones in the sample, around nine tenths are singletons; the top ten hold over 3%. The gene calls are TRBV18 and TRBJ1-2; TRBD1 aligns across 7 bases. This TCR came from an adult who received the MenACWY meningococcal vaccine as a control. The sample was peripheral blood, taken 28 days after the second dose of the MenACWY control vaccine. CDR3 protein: CASSPWPRQGFYGYTF. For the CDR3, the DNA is TGTGCCAGCTCACCATGGCCACGACAGGGTTTTTATGGCTACACCTTC.